The rows below give T cell receptor beta chains drawn from one sample of a study of OX40 agonist ivuxolimab in advanced cancers. Assay: immunoSEQ multiplex PCR; the TCRdb copy retains only in-frame clones and omits some. The data show about 36,000 clones, with approximately 80% seen just once and more than 10% held by the top ten. The source was CD4+ or CD8+ T cells sorted from blood, collected in a trial of the OX40 agonist ivuxolimab. The receptor set was obtained from an adult with an advanced solid tumor such as melanoma, head and neck, liver or kidney cancer. CDR3s include the opening cysteine and the closing phenylalanine or tryptophan. D genes are given only for firm matches. Size is stated for part of the rows, as once, few or many counts, or as a class when the clone is expanded.

D	size	J	V	CDR3	DNA
.	few	TRBJ2-7	TRBV5-1	CASSLKGPYEQYF	TGCGCCAGCAGCCTGAAAGGGCCCTACGAGCAGTACTTC
TRBD2	.	TRBJ2-7	TRBV4-1	CASSGTSGGYYEQYF	TGCGCCAGCAGCGGGACTAGCGGGGGGTACTACGAGCAGTACTTC
.	.	TRBJ2-7	TRBV6-1	CASTVGSVVYEQYF	TGTGCCAGCACAGTGGGGTCTGTCGTCTACGAGCAGTACTTC
.	.	TRBJ2-2	TRBV10-3	CAISDPGKNTGELFF	TGTGCCATCAGTGACCCAGGGAAGAACACCGGGGAGCTGTTTTTT
TRBD2	.	TRBJ2-7	TRBV7-9	CASSAGTSGATYEQYF	TGTGCCAGCAGCGCCGGGACTAGCGGGGCCACCTACGAGCAGTACTTC
.	.	TRBJ2-2	TRBV9	CASRWGSDTGELFF	TGTGCCAGCCGGTGGGGGAGCGACACCGGGGAGCTGTTTTTT
.	.	TRBJ1-5	TRBV7-3	CASRRAGNQPQHF	TGTGCCAGCAGAAGGGCCGGTAATCAGCCCCAGCATTTT
TRBD1	.	TRBJ2-3	TRBV28	CASVRDSYLGDTQYF	TGTGCCAGCGTCCGGGACAGCTACCTGGGTGATACGCAGTATTTT
.	.	TRBJ2-1	TRBV13	CASSPASSYNEQFF	TGTGCCAGCAGCCCTGCTAGCTCCTACAATGAGCAGTTCTTC
TRBD2	.	TRBJ2-3	TRBV6-5	CASREMTSGTDTQYF	TGTGCCAGCAGGGAAATGACTAGCGGCACAGATACGCAGTATTTT
.	.	TRBJ2-7	TRBV11-1	CASSLARLTYEQYF	TGTGCCAGCAGCTTAGCGCGCCTGACCTACGAGCAGTACTTC
.	.	TRBJ2-7	TRBV19	CASSPSPGTYEQYF	TGTGCCAGTAGCCCCTCCCCGGGGACCTACGAGCAGTACTTC
.	few	TRBJ1-1	TRBV7-9	CASSLALGGNDPEAFF	TGTGCCAGCAGCTTAGCGCTTGGGGGGAATGACCCTGAAGCTTTCTTT
TRBD2	.	TRBJ2-1	TRBV29-1	CSVEGREGRNEQFF	TGCAGCGTTGAAGGACGGGAGGGCCGCAATGAGCAGTTCTTC
.	once	TRBJ2-7	TRBV10-2	CASSEIRGGAAYEQYF	TGCGCCAGCAGTGAGATTAGGGGGGGCGCGGCGTACGAGCAGTACTTC
TRBD2	.	TRBJ2-4	TRBV18	CASSPPGGTRNIQYF	TGTGCCAGCTCACCCCCGGGGGGAACACGTAACATTCAGTACTTC
TRBD2	medium-sized	TRBJ2-7	TRBV18	CASSPTTSSGRTHEQYF	TGTGCCAGCTCACCCACCACTTCTAGCGGGAGGACCCACGAGCAGTACTTC
.	.	TRBJ2-5	TRBV28	CASPPGPLPPETQYF	TGTGCCAGCCCTCCGGGACCTCTGCCCCCCGAGACCCAGTACTTC
.	.	TRBJ2-3	TRBV9	CASSPMYTDTQYF	TGTGCCAGCAGCCCCATGTACACAGATACGCAGTATTTT
.	.	TRBJ2-1	TRBV7-9	CASSPIRNEQFF	TGTGCCAGCAGCCCTATTCGCAATGAGCAGTTCTTC
.	few	TRBJ1-5	TRBV9	CASSVRGDSNQPQHF	TGTGCCAGCAGCGTCAGGGGCGATAGCAATCAGCCCCAGCATTTT
.	.	TRBJ1-2	TRBV2	CASSAGPYYGYTF	TGTGCCAGCAGTGCCGGCCCCTACTATGGCTACACCTTC
.	.	TRBJ2-1	TRBV5-6	CASSSPFKKDNEQFF	TGTGCCAGCAGCTCCCCGTTTAAGAAAGACAATGAGCAGTTCTTC
.	.	TRBJ2-7	TRBV29-1	CSVRTLGPSYEQYF	TGCAGCGTGAGGACGTTGGGCCCCTCCTACGAGCAGTACTTC
.	once	TRBJ2-1	TRBV7-9	CASSSGGYNEQFF	TGTGCCAGCAGCTCCGGGGGCTACAATGAGCAGTTCTTC
.	.	TRBJ2-5	TRBV4-2	CASSQDPGALETQYF	TGTGCCAGCAGCCAAGATCCCGGGGCCCTTGAGACCCAGTACTTC
.	.	TRBJ2-3	TRBV6-5	CATGARGDTDTQYF	TGTGCCACAGGGGCTCGGGGTGACACAGATACGCAGTATTTT
.	.	TRBJ1-5	TRBV19	CASSMQGGTQPQHF	TGTGCCAGTAGTATGCAAGGGGGAACTCAGCCCCAGCATTTT
.	.	TRBJ1-4	TRBV13	CASSVRWGNEKLFF	TGTGCCAGCAGCGTTCGTTGGGGTAATGAAAAACTGTTTTTT
TRBD1	few	TRBJ1-1	TRBV10-3	CAISESVGGTAYNTEAFF	TGTGCCATCAGTGAGTCCGTAGGGGGGACAGCATACAACACTGAAGCTTTCTTT